This TCR beta chain is drawn from a study of post-analysis software for immune sequencing data. Study-wide results and caveats: Controls had lower frequencies than patients of roughly five TRBV segments, which included TRBV5-6, TRBV5-1 and TRBV20-1. Same-batch preparations were strongly co-clustered by F measure.

Germline trimming cut 6 bases from V and 6 bases from J; bases unmatched to any gene: 14. CDR1 is DFQATT, CDR2 SNEGSKA, per germline (reference sequence). The CDR3 sequence is 15 residues long. Concerning this clonotype itself: Its antigen is currently unknown.

TCR beta cDNA libraries had unique molecular identifiers. Some 500,000 cDNA molecules were obtained per 1 to 10 million input T cells. TCRdb recomputed calls from the PCR reads with MiXCR, one row per CDR3 protein. The table shows 700,000 to 900,000 distinct CDR3 sequences, with 40% to 55% occurring only once. This TCR derives from a girl aged 5-17 years with multiple sclerosis. The rearrangement links TRBV20-1 to TRBJ2-1, with 7 bases matching TRBD2. Sequenced input: blood. This CDR3 reads CSAQLLARDSNEQFF. DNA of the CDR3: TGCAGTGCCCAACTACTAGCGCGGGATAGCAATGAGCAGTTCTTC.